This T cell receptor (beta chain) was documented in a study of chemoradiotherapy in HPV16-positive cancers. Note on this clone: Its antigen is unidentified.

Over chemoradiotherapy, repertoires were sampled more than once. TCRdb's table, derived via immunoSEQ multiplex PCR, lists solely in-frame clones and lacks some. The top ten clones hold approximately 6.2% of a sample with around 20,000 clones, about 90% of them seen once. V lost 0 bases, J lost 5 bases, and 13 bases lay in between. This CDR3 has 15 amino acids. Germline V gene lookup returns CDR1 MNHEY and CDR2 SVGAGI. Whole-study findings and limits: HPV-specific T cells were functionally defined from only a couple of HPV16-positive patients. Better recurrence-free survival went with HPV-responsive T-cell expansion in HPV16-positive patients.

Sequences were derived from blood, sampled from a patient who underwent chemoradiotherapy. This clonotype was obtained from a human donor with HPV-associated anogenital cancer. This rearrangement joins TRBV6-5 to TRBJ1-1; D perhaps matches TRBD1 (5 bases). The CDR3 coding sequence is TGTGCCAGCAGTTACTCGAAAAGGGGAAAAACTGAAGCTTTCTTT. Its protein product is CASSYSKRGKTEAFF.